The sequence of this TCR beta chain was determined in a study of shared clonotypes between healthy human individuals. This clone was counted ten times or more. Per the germline V gene, CDR1 is SGDLS and CDR2 is YYNGEE. J lost 6 bases, V lost 4 bases, and 5 bases had no gene match. The CDR3 covers 14 residues. The assay was immunoSEQ multiplex PCR, and TCRdb's table has in-frame clones only and misses some. The sample records 700,000 or so clones, roughly 78% being singletons. Donors included only healthy HIV-negative adults lacking recent acute infections or vaccinations. The TCR comes from a young woman in good health. Material: memory CD4+ T cells sorted from blood. Specified subset: CD45RA-negative fraction. The rearrangement joins TRBV9 to TRBJ2-7; 12 nucleotides agree with TRBD2. In DNA form, the CDR3 reads TGTGCCAGCAGCCCAGGACTAGCGGGAATCGAGCAGTACTTC. Protein product: CASSPGLAGIEQYF. The full variable domain, with the rest looked up from reference TRBV9 and TRBJ2-7, is DSGVTQTPKHLITATGQRVTLRCSPRSGDLSVYWYQQSLDQGLQFLIQYYNGEERAKGNILERFSAQQFPDLHSELNLSSLELGDSALYFCASSPGLAGIEQYFGPGTRLTVT.